These 9 T cell receptor beta chains were all obtained from the same sample, sequenced in a study of vaccination and CD4 T cells after COVID-19. Cultured CD4+ T-cell DNA underwent Oncomine TCR Beta short-read sequencing. TCRdb recomputed calls from the PCR reads with MiXCR, one row per CDR3 protein. The data hold about 24,000 distinct CDR3 sequences, with 42% observed a single time. No antigen is known for these receptors. Time point meaning: late sampling 161 to 241 days after vaccination in a few convalescent patients. Treatment reported: roughly ten-day PBMC culture with coronavirus spike peptide pools or control peptides (ViraFEST assay). The source was CD4+ T cells from blood, cultured in vitro, collected about 7 months after SARS-CoV-2 vaccination. These receptors all come from a human donor who had recovered from COVID-19.

V gene TRBV6-1 combines with J gene TRBJ1-2; D not certain. Germline V gives CDR1 MNHNS, CDR2 SASEGT. The CDR3 runs 14 residues. V lost 0 bases, J lost 6 bases, and 11 bases lay in between. Here the CDR3 reads CASSEAQVRDGYTF. The CDR3 DNA reads TGTGCCAGCAGTGAAGCCCAAGTGCGGGATGGCTACACCTTC.

The J gene is TRBJ1-1, the V gene TRBV6-5, with no clear D. From germline, CDR1 is MNHEY and CDR2 SVGAGI. V was shortened by 4 bases and J by 5 bases, with 11 bases between the two germline ends. This CDR3 spans 13 amino acids. The CDR3 loop reads CASSWLRGTEAFF. CDR3 in DNA: TGTGCCAGCAGTTGGCTCAGAGGTACTGAAGCTTTCTTT.

The rearrangement joins TRBV12-3 or TRBV12-4 to TRBJ2-7; D is possibly TRBD2 (5 bases). V lost 0 bases, J lost 2 bases, and 11 bases lay in between. The CDR3 spans 15 residues. The CDR3 sequence: CASSLAGSVAYEQYF. CDR3 in DNA: TGTGCCAGCAGTTTAGCGGGGAGCGTGGCCTACGAGCAGTACTTC.

V usage is TRBV20-1 and J usage is TRBJ2-1; a possible D gene is TRBD2 (7 bases). The J call is uncertain, as TRBJ2-7 better fits the DNA end. The CDR3 runs to 17 residues. Germline loops: CDR1 DFQATT, CDR2 SNEGSKA (reference sequence). The CDR3 sequence is CSAREGGLGGREYEQYF. CDR3 nucleotide sequence: TGCAGTGCTAGAGAGGGGGGGCTAGGGGGGAGGGAGTACGAGCAGTACTTC.

This clonotype has a handful of counts. The V call is TRBV7-7, the J call TRBJ2-5; D is undetermined. The CDR3 is 12 amino acids. V was trimmed by 5 bases and J by 2 bases, leaving 6 bases between them. Germline V gives CDR1 SSHAT, CDR2 FNYEAQ (reference sequence). CDR3 loop: CASSRLQETQYF. The CDR3 coding sequence is TGTGCCAGCAGCCGTCTTCAAGAGACCCAGTACTTC.

The V gene is TRBV7-6, the J gene TRBJ2-7; D gene unclear. Germline values: CDR1 SGHVS, CDR2 FNYEAQ. The CDR3 is 12 amino acids. Deletions cut 4 bases from V and 5 bases from J, with 9 bases between. The CDR3 sequence: CASSSPPHEQYF. The CDR3 nucleotides are TGTGCCAGCAGCTCCCCGCCGCACGAGCAGTACTTC.

V gene TRBV20-1 combines with J gene TRBJ1-5; D not certain. CDR3 length equals 14 residues. The germline gives CDR1 DFQATT, CDR2 SNEGSKA (reference sequence). V was pared by 1 base and J by 5 bases, with 12 bases between. The CDR3: CSARGGYGDQPQHF. CDR3 bases: TGCAGTGCTAGAGGTGGATATGGGGATCAGCCCCAGCATTTT.

This clonotype came up a few times. The rearrangement links TRBV7-8 to TRBJ2-5, with 10 bases that match TRBD1. Trimming at V came to 5 bases and at J to 5 bases, leaving 8 bases not matched to a gene. CDR1 SGHVS and CDR2 FQNEAQ come from the germline V gene. The CDR3 is 15 amino acids. CDR3 amino acids: CASSPQTGGMETQYF. CDR3 coding DNA: TGTGCCAGCAGCCCTCAGACAGGGGGCATGGAGACCCAGTACTTC.

The chain employs TRBV21-1 and TRBJ2-7; no DNA check was done on the table's D call, TRBD1. TRBV21-1 is described as a pseudogene. The CDR3 totals 15 residues. The CDR3: CASSNGTGVFHEQYF. CDR3 DNA: TGTGCCAGCAGCAACGGGACAGGGGTCTTCCACGAGCAGTACTTC.